A single sample gave rise to the 25 T cell receptor beta chains below, sequenced in a study of CD4+ T cells in melanoma. Libraries were prepared by immunoSEQ multiplex PCR; TCRdb keeps only in-frame clonotypes and omits some of them. This repertoire shows more than 90,000 clones, about 90% found once; its top ten account for 2.5% to 3.5%. Sequencing used peripheral blood. The receptors derive from a human donor with melanoma.

The chain employs TRBV18 and TRBJ2-6, with D possibly TRBD2 on 5 matching bases. The CDR3 has 16 residues. Germline V gene lookup returns CDR1 KGHSH and CDR2 LQKENI. V was clipped by 3 bases and J by 0 bases, with 9 bases between them. The CDR3, as DNA: TGTGCCAGCTCACCGGTTGCGGGCTCTGGGGCCAACGTCCTGACTTTC. Its protein is CASSPVAGSGANVLTF.

J is TRBJ2-1 and V is TRBV7-2, with a weak D call TRBD2 (7 bases). Germline V gene data show CDR1 as SGHTA and CDR2 as FQGNSA. The CDR3 is 16 amino acids. The germline V and J ends were trimmed by 2 bases and 6 bases, with 17 bases remaining between them. As DNA, the CDR3 is TGTGCCAGCAGCTTATACGGGGGGCCGGTTCTCAATGAGCAGTTCTTC. It yields the protein CASSLYGGPVLNEQFF.

This sequence joins TRBV5-1 and TRBJ1-2; D unresolved. CDR1 is SGHRS and CDR2 is YFSETQ in the germline V gene. With 4 bases removed from V and 3 bases from J, the gap between germline ends came to 7 bases. CDR3 length equals 12 residues. Here the CDR3 DNA reads TGCGCCAGCAGCACCGTTGACTATGGCTACACCTTC. Its translation: CASSTVDYGYTF. Full variable domain (remainder filled in from reference TRBV5-1 and TRBJ1-2): KAGVTQTPRYLIKTRGQQVTLSCSPISGHRSVSWYQQTPGQGLQFLFEYFSETQRNKGNFPGRFSGRQFSNSRSEMNVSTLELGDSALYLCASSTVDYGYTFGSGTRLTVV.

The J gene is TRBJ2-5, the V gene TRBV29-1, with TRBD2 identical over 8 bases. The trim removed 6 bases at V and 5 bases at J, leaving 5 bases unmatched. This CDR3 is built from 12 residues. Germline CDR1 reads SQVTM; CDR2 reads ANQGSEA. The CDR3 DNA is TGCAGCGTAAAGCGGGAGTATGAGACCCAGTACTTC. It is translated as CSVKREYETQYF. Full variable domain (rest looked up from reference TRBV29-1 and TRBJ2-5): SAVISQKPSRDICQRGTSLTIQCQVDSQVTMMFWYRQQPGQSLTLIATANQGSEATYESGFVIDKFPISRPNLTFSTLTVSNMSPEDSSIYLCSVKREYETQYFGPGTRLLVL.

This chain joins TRBV6-1 and TRBJ2-3; D is perhaps TRBD2 (6 bases). Germline CDR1 is MNHNS and CDR2 is SASEGT. V was pared by 2 bases and J by 4 bases, with 16 bases between. CDR3 length: 16 amino acids. The CDR3 spells CASSESFFGGSDTQYF. The CDR3 DNA is TGTGCCAGCAGTGAATCTTTCTTCGGGGGATCAGATACGCAGTATTTT.

The chain links TRBV4-1 to TRBJ2-3; no definite D call. Germline CDR1 is MGHRA and CDR2 is YSYEKL. Trimming removed 0 bases at V and 4 bases at J, with 8 bases between. This CDR3 has 14 amino acids. The CDR3 region has the DNA TGCGCCAGCAGCCAAGATGGGAAGCCAGATACGCAGTATTTT. Translating it yields CASSQDGKPDTQYF.

The chain is built from TRBV21-1 and TRBJ1-3; the DNA was not compared with TRBD1, the D call given in the table. TRBV21-1 is classified as a pseudogene. CDR3 length: 17 residues. The CDR3 DNA follows: TGTGCCAGCAGCAAAGTTGGTGAAGACAAAATTGGAAACACCATATATTTT. Amino acid sequence: CASSKVGEDKIGNTIYF.

The chain combines TRBV27 with TRBJ2-2, with a weak D call TRBD2 (6 bases). The germline gives CDR1 MNHEY, CDR2 SMNVEV (reference sequence). Trimming removed 6 bases at V and 6 bases at J, with 20 bases between. The CDR3 is made up of 16 amino acids. CDR3 sequence: CASSRSGLVLAGELFF. In nucleotides, the CDR3 is TGTGCCAGCAGCAGAAGCGGGCTGGTCCTTGCCGGGGAGCTGTTTTTT.

The chain is built from TRBV5-1 and TRBJ2-1; no firm D call. The V end was cut by 0 bases, the J end by 2 bases, with 3 bases between. The germline V gene has CDR1 SGHRS and CDR2 YFSETQ. The length of the CDR3 is 13 residues. The CDR3 sequence is CASSLGTYNEQFF. The CDR3, as DNA: TGCGCCAGCAGCTTGGGGACCTACAATGAGCAGTTCTTC.

V usage is TRBV11-3 and J usage is TRBJ2-3, with 9 bases matching TRBD2. This CDR3 is built from 18 residues. From germline, CDR1 is SGHNT and CDR2 YENEEA. J gave up 3 bases and V 5 bases, and 15 bases lay outside the gene matches. In DNA, the CDR3 is TGTGCCAGCAGCCCTGGAGTAGCGGGGGCTTCGGGAACAGATACGCAGTATTTT. Amino acid sequence: CASSPGVAGASGTDTQYF.

The genes are TRBV19 and TRBJ2-5; 11 positions match TRBD2. Per the germline V gene, CDR1 is LNHDA and CDR2 is SQIVND (reference sequence). This CDR3 has 17 residues. Losses at the gene ends were 1 base for V and 7 bases for J; bases not matched to a gene: 11. This CDR3 reads CASSIVDSSGRLGTQYF. As DNA, the CDR3 is TGTGCCAGTAGTATAGTTGACTCTAGCGGGAGGCTCGGGACCCAGTACTTC.

The chain has TRBV11-2 and TRBJ1-1; D gene uncertain. V shed 5 bases and J shed 1 base, with 8 bases lying between them. The CDR3 loop spans 13 amino acids. From germline, CDR1 is SGHAT and CDR2 FQNNGV. In DNA, the CDR3 is TGTGCCAGCAGCCCAGGCAGGAACACTGAAGCTTTCTTT. Amino acid sequence: CASSPGRNTEAFF. Full variable domain (outside the CDR3, taken from reference TRBV11-2 and TRBJ1-1): EAGVAQSPRYKIIEKRQSVAFWCNPISGHATLYWYQQILGQGPKLLIQFQNNGVVDDSQLPKDRFSAERLKGVDSTLKIQPAKLEDSAVYLCASSPGRNTEAFFGQGTRLTVV.

V and J are TRBV28 and TRBJ1-1; no clear D. The CDR3 has 13 residues. Per the germline V gene, CDR1 is MDHEN and CDR2 is SYDVKM. V dropped 3 bases and J dropped 3 bases, with 8 bases sitting between them. CDR3 loop: CASSFDIDTEAFF. The CDR3 nucleotides are TGTGCCAGCAGTTTTGATATAGACACTGAAGCTTTCTTT.

This clone was recorded once. The gene calls are TRBV18 and TRBJ2-5, with D maybe TRBD1 (6 bases). This CDR3 contains 14 residues. V lost 3 bases, J lost 6 bases, and 14 bases lay in between. CDR1 and CDR2 (germline): KGHSH, LQKENI. Here the CDR3 reads CASSPFTGMKTQYF. The CDR3 DNA reads TGTGCCAGCTCACCCTTTACAGGGATGAAGACCCAGTACTTC.

The chain carries TRBV29-1 and TRBJ2-5, with 8 bases aligning to TRBD1. The CDR3 runs to 14 residues. Germline lookup yields CDR1 SQVTM and CDR2 ANQGSEA. Losses at the gene ends were 6 bases for V and 4 bases for J; bases not matched to a gene: 10. CDR3 in DNA: TGCAGCGTGGATTCGACAGGGACAGGAGAGACCCAGTACTTC. As protein: CSVDSTGTGETQYF. Drawing the rest from reference TRBV29-1 and TRBJ2-5, the complete variable domain is SAVISQKPSRDICQRGTSLTIQCQVDSQVTMMFWYRQQPGQSLTLIATANQGSEATYESGFVIDKFPISRPNLTFSTLTVSNMSPEDSSIYLCSVDSTGTGETQYFGPGTRLLVL.

The chain recombines TRBV11-2 with TRBJ1-3; D unclear. Trimming shortened V by 5 bases and J by 0 bases, and 14 bases separated the two germline ends. This CDR3 region has 16 residues. Per germline, CDR1 SGHAT and CDR2 FQNNGV. DNA for the CDR3: TGTGCCAGCAGCCTATCGGTTAGTAGCTCTGGAAACACCATATATTTT. This translates into CASSLSVSSSGNTIYF.

The chain combines TRBV28 with TRBJ1-4, with 9 bases that match TRBD1. The length of the CDR3 is 14 residues. Trimming removed 5 bases from V and 8 bases from J; junction bases left unmatched: 6. Germline V CDR1 and CDR2: MDHEN, SYDVKM. CDR3 in amino acids: CASSPRTGDEKLFF. Here the CDR3 DNA reads TGTGCCAGCAGTCCGCGGACAGGGGACGAAAAACTGTTTTTT.

This clone appeared a few times. The genes are TRBV7-3 and TRBJ2-2; 7 bases agree with TRBD2. Germline lookup yields CDR1 SGHTA and CDR2 FQGTGA. Unmatched junction bases numbered 7, after V lost 5 bases and J lost 4 bases. The CDR3 has 15 residues. The CDR3 bases are TGTGCCAGCAGCACCAGCGGGGTGGTCACCGGGGAGCTGTTTTTT. It is translated as CASSTSGVVTGELFF.

V is TRBV27 and J is TRBJ2-7; 7 bases match TRBD2. Losses at the gene ends were 5 bases for V and 0 bases for J; bases not matched to a gene: 7. The CDR3 spans 15 residues. From germline, CDR1 is MNHEY and CDR2 SMNVEV (reference sequence). The CDR3 DNA reads TGTGCCAGCAGTCCCTGGTCGGGGGGCTCCTACGAGCAGTACTTC. This codes for CASSPWSGGSYEQYF.

The chain carries TRBV9 and TRBJ1-4, with TRBD1 identical over 8 bases. After removal of 3 bases from V and 8 bases from J, the junction contained 6 bases not matched to a gene. The CDR3 loop spans 14 amino acids. The germline CDR1 and CDR2 sequences are SGDLS and YYNGEE. The CDR3 DNA sequence: TGTGCCAGCAGCGGTGGGACAGGCGGCGAAAAACTGTTTTTT. Encoded protein: CASSGGTGGEKLFF.

This chain connects TRBV19 to TRBJ1-5; D may be TRBD1 (5 bases). The CDR3 consists of 16 residues. Germline V CDR1 and CDR2: LNHDA, SQIVND (reference sequence). Trimming removed 0 bases from V and 2 bases from J, with 11 bases in between. CDR3 amino acids: CASSIEGVSGNQPQHF. As DNA, the CDR3 is TGTGCCAGTAGTATAGAGGGGGTATCAGGCAATCAGCCCCAGCATTTT.

The chain links TRBV5-1 to TRBJ2-1; 9 bases line up with TRBD1. Germline V CDR1 and CDR2: SGHRS, YFSETQ. The V and J ends lost 2 bases and 1 base, in that order; junction bases with no gene match: 1. The CDR3 totals 15 residues. CDR3 loop: CASSLQGASYNEQFF. The CDR3 nucleotides read TGCGCCAGCAGCTTACAGGGGGCTTCCTACAATGAGCAGTTCTTC.

This chain links TRBV6-1 with TRBJ1-4; perhaps TRBD1 as D (5 bases). The CDR3 has 16 residues. Germline V gene data show CDR1 as MNHNS and CDR2 as SASEGT. The V end was cut by 1 base, the J end by 6 bases, with 15 bases between. The CDR3 reads CASSEGSRGPDEKLFF. The CDR3 DNA reads TGTGCCAGCAGTGAAGGTTCCCGGGGACCTGATGAAAAACTGTTTTTT.

The V gene is TRBV18, the J gene TRBJ2-1; TRBD2 might be the D (5 bases). The CDR3 sequence is 15 residues long. The V and J ends lost 1 base and 4 bases respectively, with 11 bases between them. The V gene's germline CDR1 is KGHSH and CDR2 LQKENI. CDR3 residues: CASSPQGVSYNEQFF. The CDR3 DNA follows: TGTGCCAGCTCACCACAGGGAGTATCGTACAATGAGCAGTTCTTC. Filled out from reference TRBV18 and TRBJ2-1, the complete variable domain reads NAGVMQNPRHLVRRRGQEARLRCSPMKGHSHVYWYRQLPEEGLKFMVYLQKENIIDESGMPKERFSAEFPKEGPSILRIQQVVRGDSAAYFCASSPQGVSYNEQFFGPGTRLTVL.

This clone was seen a few times. V usage is TRBV5-1 and J usage is TRBJ2-5; 8 bases align to TRBD1. The CDR3 length is 16 residues. Germline assignment: CDR1 SGHRS and CDR2 YFSETQ. The ends lost 4 bases at V and 0 bases at J; junction bases unmatched: 8. The CDR3, as DNA: TGCGCCAGCAGCGGTGGGACAGGCGGCTACCAAGAGACCCAGTACTTC. It encodes CASSGGTGGYQETQYF.